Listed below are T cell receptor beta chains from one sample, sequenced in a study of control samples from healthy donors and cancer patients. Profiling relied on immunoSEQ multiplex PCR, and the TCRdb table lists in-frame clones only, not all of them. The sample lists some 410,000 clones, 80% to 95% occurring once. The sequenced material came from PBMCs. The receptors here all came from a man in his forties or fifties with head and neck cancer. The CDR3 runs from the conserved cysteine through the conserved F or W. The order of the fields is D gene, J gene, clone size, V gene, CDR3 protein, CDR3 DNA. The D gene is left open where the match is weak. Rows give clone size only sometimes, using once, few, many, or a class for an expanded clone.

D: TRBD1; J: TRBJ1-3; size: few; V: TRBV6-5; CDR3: CASSRTGDSGNTIYF; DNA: TGTGCCAGCAGTCGCACAGGGGACTCTGGAAACACCATATATTTT
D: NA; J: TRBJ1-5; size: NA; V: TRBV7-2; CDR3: CASSSGPNQPQHF; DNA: TGTGCCAGCAGCTCGGGTCCTAATCAGCCCCAGCATTTT
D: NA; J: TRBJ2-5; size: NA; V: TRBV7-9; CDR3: CASSSEEDSKDQETQYF; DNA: TGTGCCAGCAGCTCGGAAGAGGACAGCAAAGATCAAGAGACCCAGTACTTC
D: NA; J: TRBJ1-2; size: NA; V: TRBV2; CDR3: CASSSDYYGYTF; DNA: TGTGCCAGCAGTAGCGACTACTATGGCTACACCTTC
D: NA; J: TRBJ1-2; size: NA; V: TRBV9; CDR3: CASSGGTTYGYTF; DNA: TGTGCCAGCAGCGGGGGGACGACCTATGGCTACACCTTC
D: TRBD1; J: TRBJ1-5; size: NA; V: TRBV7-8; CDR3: CASSFGDRGWNQPQHF; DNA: TGTGCCAGCAGCTTCGGCGACAGGGGGTGGAATCAGCCCCAGCATTTT
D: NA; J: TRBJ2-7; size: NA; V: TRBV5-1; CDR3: CASSLGGYEQYF; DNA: TGCGCCAGCAGCTTGGGGGGGTACGAGCAGTACTTC
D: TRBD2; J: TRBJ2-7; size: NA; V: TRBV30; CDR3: CAWSPYKGTGTKPFDEQYF; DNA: TGTGCCTGGAGTCCCTACAAGGGTACCGGGACTAAACCGTTTGACGAGCAGTACTTC
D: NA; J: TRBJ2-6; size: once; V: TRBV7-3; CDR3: CASSLIDSGANVLTF; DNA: TGTGCCAGCAGCCTAATAGACTCTGGGGCCAACGTCCTGACTTTC
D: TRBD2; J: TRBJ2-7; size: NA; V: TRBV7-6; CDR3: CASSSLAGRTYEQYF; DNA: TGTGCCAGCAGCTCCCTAGCGGGGCGTACCTACGAGCAGTACTTC
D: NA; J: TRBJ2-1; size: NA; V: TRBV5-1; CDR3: CASSPGLGGNEQFF; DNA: TGCGCCAGCAGCCCCGGACTCGGGGGCAATGAGCAGTTCTTC
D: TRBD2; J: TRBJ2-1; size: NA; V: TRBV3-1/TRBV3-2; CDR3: CASSLLAGGYNEQFF; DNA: TGTGCCAGCAGCCTCCTGGCGGGGGGGTACAATGAGCAGTTCTTC
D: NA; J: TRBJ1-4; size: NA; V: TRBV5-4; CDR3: CASSFGAPTGNEKLFF; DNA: TGTGCCAGCAGCTTTGGCGCCCCCACGGGTAATGAAAAACTGTTTTTT
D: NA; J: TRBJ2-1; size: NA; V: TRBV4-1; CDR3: CASSQIEGEQFF; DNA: TGCGCCAGCAGCCAAATAGAGGGTGAGCAGTTCTTC
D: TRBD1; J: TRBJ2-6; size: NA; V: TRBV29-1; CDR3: CSVGQGATGANVLTF; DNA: TGCAGCGTAGGACAGGGGGCAACTGGGGCCAACGTCCTGACTTTC
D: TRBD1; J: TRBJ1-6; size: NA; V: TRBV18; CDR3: CASSPLGTANSPLHF; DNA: TGTGCCAGCTCACCTTTGGGGACAGCAAATTCACCCCTCCACTTT
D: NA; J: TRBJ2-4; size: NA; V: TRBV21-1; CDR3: CASSPSMRQGEWDIQYF; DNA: TGTGCCAGCAGCCCCAGTATGAGACAGGGGGAATGGGACATTCAGTACTTC
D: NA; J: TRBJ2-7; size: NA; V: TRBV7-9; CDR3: CASSLGVVAPSASGYEQYF; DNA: TGTGCCAGCAGCTTAGGCGTCGTCGCGCCCTCAGCCTCAGGGTACGAGCAGTACTTC
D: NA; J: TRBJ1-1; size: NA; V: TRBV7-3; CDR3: CASSLSGGTEAFF; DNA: TGTGCCAGCAGCTTATCTGGGGGCACTGAAGCTTTCTTT
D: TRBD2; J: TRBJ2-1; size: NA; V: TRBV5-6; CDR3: CASSETSGSYNEQFF; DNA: TGTGCCAGCAGCGAGACTAGCGGGAGTTACAATGAGCAGTTCTTC